This T cell receptor (beta chain) was sequenced for a study of cytomegalovirus exposure and HLA in healthy donors. Germline V lookup: CDR1 SGDLS, CDR2 YYNGEE. V lost 0 bases to trimming and J lost 5 bases; unmatched junction nucleotides: 2. The CDR3 consists of 16 residues. This PCR relied on a set of 60 Vbeta primers and 13 Jbeta primers. TCRdb's copy holds only in-frame clones and misses some; the assay was immunoSEQ multiplex PCR. This table holds over 200,000 clones, over 65% found once. The receptor's source is a human donor in good health. Sequenced input: PBMCs. The rearrangement links TRBV9 to TRBJ2-1, with 13 bases aligning to TRBD2. The CDR3 protein is CASSVATSGRDNEQFF. CDR3 nucleotides: TGTGCCAGCAGCGTAGCAACTAGCGGGAGGGACAATGAGCAGTTCTTC.